The following is a T cell receptor beta chain sequence with its context. Antigen: not known. Produced via immunoSEQ multiplex PCR; TCRdb's table is partial and in-frame only. Of fewer than 70,000 clones in the sample, 70% to 90% were seen once. Documented time point: week 5, during vaccination. Vaccination comprised doses that each held 300 ug of mutant IDH1 20-mer peptide, plus topical imiquimod. Per the germline V gene, CDR1 is DFQATT and CDR2 is SNEGSKA (reference sequence). CDR3 length: 11 amino acids. V was clipped by 3 bases and J by 8 bases, with 8 bases between them. This entry belongs to a study of a mutant IDH1 vaccine in newly diagnosed glioma. Across the study: Vaccination started 4-6 weeks after radiotherapy alone, or with temozolomide cycles.

Study results and caveats: Across multiple MHC alleles, almost 95% of patients had vaccine-induced responses.

This chain connects TRBV20-1 to TRBJ1-5; D uncertain. Sequencing used PBMCs, obtained from a glioma patient whose treatment included an IDH1 peptide vaccine. This TCR derives from a woman aged 35 to 49 with glioma. CDR3 nucleotide sequence: TGCAGTGCTAGTGACGGTAAGCCCCAGCATTTT. Translated, it gives CSASDGKPQHF.